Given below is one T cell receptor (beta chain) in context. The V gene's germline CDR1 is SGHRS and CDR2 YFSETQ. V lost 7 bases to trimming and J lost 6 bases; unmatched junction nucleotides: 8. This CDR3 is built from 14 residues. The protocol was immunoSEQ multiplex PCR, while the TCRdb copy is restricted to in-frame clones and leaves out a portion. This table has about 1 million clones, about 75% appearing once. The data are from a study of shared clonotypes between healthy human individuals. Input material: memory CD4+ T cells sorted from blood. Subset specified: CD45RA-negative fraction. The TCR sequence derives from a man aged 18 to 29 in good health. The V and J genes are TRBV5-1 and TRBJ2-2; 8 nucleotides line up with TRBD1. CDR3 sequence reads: CASYVDRVPGELFF. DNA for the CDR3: TGCGCCAGCTATGTGGACAGGGTGCCCGGGGAGCTGTTTTTT.